A selection of T cell receptor beta chains follows, all from one sample in a study of beta chain features in type 1 diabetes. The protocol was immunoSEQ multiplex PCR, while the TCRdb copy is restricted to in-frame clones and leaves out a portion. The sample records around 250,000 clones, less than 15% being singletons. The sequencing input was naive CD4+ T cells from blood. All receptors derive from a woman aged 40 to 50 in good health. The CDR3 runs from the conserved cysteine through the conserved F or W. A D gene is named only where the DNA matches it firmly. The size field is filled for only some rows; it gives once, few, many or a size class.

V,D,size,J,DNA,CDR3
TRBV29-1,TRBD1,.,TRBJ2-7,TGCAGCGTTGACAGGGGGAACGAGCAGTACTTC,CSVDRGNEQYF
TRBV9,.,few,TRBJ2-1,TGTGCCAGCAGCGCCTCAGGAGGAACCTACAATGAGCAGTTCTTC,CASSASGGTYNEQFF
TRBV5-1,TRBD1,.,TRBJ2-3,TGCGCCAGCAGCTGGGACAGCCCCACAGATACGCAGTATTTT,CASSWDSPTDTQYF
TRBV27,TRBD1,few,TRBJ2-3,TGTGCCAGCAGTACCCGACAGGGTCCTAAAGATACGCAGTATTTT,CASSTRQGPKDTQYF
TRBV27,.,few,TRBJ1-3,TGTGCCAGCAGTTTCGAGCAACAGGGAACCCACTCTGGAAACACCATATATTTT,CASSFEQQGTHSGNTIYF
TRBV10-3,.,few,TRBJ1-1,TGTGCCATCAGTCCGGGACTCCACACTGAAGCTTTCTTT,CAISPGLHTEAFF
TRBV5-1,TRBD1,.,TRBJ2-2,TGCGCCCGCACCCTGTGGGCAGGGGGCTTGGGAGCGAACACCGGGGAGCTGTTTTTT,CARTLWAGGLGANTGELFF
TRBV29-1,.,few,TRBJ2-2,TGCAGCGTGAGAGGGGGAGCCGGGGAGCTGTTTTTT,CSVRGGAGELFF
TRBV10-3,.,.,TRBJ1-1,TGTGCCATCCGGGGTCAGGTCGCTGCTGAAGCTTTCTTT,CAIRGQVAAEAFF
TRBV2,.,few,TRBJ2-5,TGTGCCAGCAGACAGGGCCAACAAGAGACCCAGTACTTC,CASRQGQQETQYF
TRBV9,.,.,TRBJ2-3,TGTGCCAGCAGAGGGCCAGCGGGTGATACGCAGTATTTT,CASRGPAGDTQYF
TRBV9,.,.,TRBJ2-7,TGTGCCAGCAGCCAATCGACAGTTGCCTACGAGCAGTACTTC,CASSQSTVAYEQYF